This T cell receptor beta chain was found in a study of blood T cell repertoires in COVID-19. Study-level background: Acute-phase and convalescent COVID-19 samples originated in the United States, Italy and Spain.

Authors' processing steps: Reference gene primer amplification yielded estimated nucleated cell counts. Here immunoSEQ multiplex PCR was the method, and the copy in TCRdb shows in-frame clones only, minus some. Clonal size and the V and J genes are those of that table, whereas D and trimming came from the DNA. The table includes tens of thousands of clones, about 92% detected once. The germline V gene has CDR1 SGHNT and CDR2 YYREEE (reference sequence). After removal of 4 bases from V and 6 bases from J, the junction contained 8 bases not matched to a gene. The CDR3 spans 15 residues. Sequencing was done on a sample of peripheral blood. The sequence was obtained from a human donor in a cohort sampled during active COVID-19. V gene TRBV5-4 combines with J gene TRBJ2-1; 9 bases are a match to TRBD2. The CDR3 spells CASSRRLADPNEQFF. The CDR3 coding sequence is TGTGCCAGCAGCCGCAGACTAGCGGACCCCAATGAGCAGTTCTTC.